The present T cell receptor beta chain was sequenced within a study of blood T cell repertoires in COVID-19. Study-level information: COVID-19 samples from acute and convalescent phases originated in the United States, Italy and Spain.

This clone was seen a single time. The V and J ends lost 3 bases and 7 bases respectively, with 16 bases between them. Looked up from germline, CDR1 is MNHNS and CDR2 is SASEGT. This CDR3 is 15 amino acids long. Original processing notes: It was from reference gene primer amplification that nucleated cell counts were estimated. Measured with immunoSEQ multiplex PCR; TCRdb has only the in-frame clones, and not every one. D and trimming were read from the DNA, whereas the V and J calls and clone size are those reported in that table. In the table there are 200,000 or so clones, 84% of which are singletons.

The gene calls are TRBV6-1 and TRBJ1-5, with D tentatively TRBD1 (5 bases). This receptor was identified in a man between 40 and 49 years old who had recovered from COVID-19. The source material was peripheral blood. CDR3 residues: CASSDGATSRQPQHF. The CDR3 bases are TGTGCCAGCAGTGATGGGGCGACATCAAGGCAGCCCCAGCATTTT.